These T cell receptor beta chains were read from a single sample in a study of regulatory T cells in long-lasting Graves disease. TCRdb reprocessed the multiplex PCR reads with MiXCR, giving one entry per CDR3 protein. The data hold 350,000 to 500,000 distinct CDR3 sequences, with 14% observed a single time. These same records also appear under a second study, on T cells in Graves' hyperthyroidism and ophthalmopathy.

The sequences come from peripheral blood mononuclear cells (PBMCs), collected at new diagnosis, from a patient treated with antithyroid drugs. Source of these receptors: a woman in her fifties or sixties with Graves disease. Each CDR3 is given with its conserved first and last residue. Each record gives: V gene, D gene, J gene, clone size, CDR3 protein, CDR3 DNA. D genes are given only for firm matches. The size entry is marked missing in some rows and otherwise reads once, few, many or a size class.

v_gene: TRBV6-5
d_gene: -
j_gene: TRBJ1-1
abundance: many
CDR3aa: CASSYGASRDMNTEAFF
CDR3nt: TGTGCCAGCAGTTACGGGGCCTCGAGGGACATGAACACTGAAGCTTTCTTT

v_gene: TRBV30
d_gene: TRBD1
j_gene: TRBJ2-7
abundance: many
CDR3aa: CACRRTGSTYEQYF
CDR3nt: TGTGCCTGCCGCAGGACAGGGTCAACCTACGAGCAGTACTTC

v_gene: TRBV7-3
d_gene: TRBD2
j_gene: TRBJ2-1
abundance: many
CDR3aa: CASSLTSGGSYNEQFF
CDR3nt: TGTGCCAGCAGCTTAACTAGCGGGGGTTCCTACAATGAGCAGTTCTTC

v_gene: TRBV20-1
d_gene: TRBD2
j_gene: TRBJ2-1
abundance: many
CDR3aa: CSASELAGGDEQFF
CDR3nt: TGCAGTGCAAGCGAACTAGCGGGAGGGGATGAGCAGTTCTTC

v_gene: TRBV11-3
d_gene: -
j_gene: TRBJ1-1
abundance: many
CDR3aa: CASSLGGAGKNTEAFF
CDR3nt: TGTGCCAGCAGCTTAGGAGGTGCGGGGAAGAACACTGAAGCTTTCTTT

v_gene: TRBV5-1
d_gene: TRBD1
j_gene: TRBJ2-7
abundance: -
CDR3aa: CASNDRGGSYEQYF
CDR3nt: TGCGCCAGCAACGACAGGGGCGGATCCTACGAGCAGTACTTC

v_gene: TRBV28
d_gene: -
j_gene: TRBJ2-5
abundance: -
CDR3aa: CASRRGGGLQETQYF
CDR3nt: TGTGCCAGCAGACGTGGGGGCGGGTTGCAAGAGACCCAGTACTTC

v_gene: TRBV10-3
d_gene: -
j_gene: TRBJ2-3
abundance: few
CDR3aa: CAISESTVGTDTQYF
CDR3nt: TGTGCCATCAGTGAGTCGACAGTGGGCACAGATACGCAGTATTTT

v_gene: TRBV12-3/TRBV12-4
d_gene: TRBD2
j_gene: TRBJ2-7
abundance: many
CDR3aa: CASSISGLANYEQYF
CDR3nt: TGTGCCAGCAGTATATCGGGACTAGCAAATTACGAGCAGTACTTC

v_gene: TRBV20-1
d_gene: -
j_gene: TRBJ2-7
abundance: many
CDR3aa: CSASSGTLYEQYF
CDR3nt: TGCAGTGCATCCTCAGGGACACTCTACGAGCAGTACTTC

v_gene: TRBV7-3
d_gene: TRBD1
j_gene: TRBJ1-1
abundance: few
CDR3aa: CASSPTGQGGTEAFF
CDR3nt: TGTGCCAGCAGCCCGACTGGACAGGGGGGCACTGAAGCTTTCTTT

v_gene: TRBV19
d_gene: -
j_gene: TRBJ1-1
abundance: few
CDR3aa: CASSINLRMGAMNTEAFF
CDR3nt: TGTGCCAGTAGTATAAACTTGAGGATGGGCGCCATGAACACTGAAGCTTTCTTT

v_gene: TRBV7-8
d_gene: -
j_gene: TRBJ2-2
abundance: -
CDR3aa: CASSPPGLPSGELFF
CDR3nt: TGTGCCAGCAGCCCCCCGGGACTCCCGTCCGGGGAGCTGTTTTTT

v_gene: TRBV4-1
d_gene: -
j_gene: TRBJ1-5
abundance: -
CDR3aa: CASSQAGARGPQHF
CDR3nt: TGCGCCAGCAGCCAAGCAGGGGCTCGGGGGCCCCAGCATTTT

v_gene: TRBV3-1
d_gene: -
j_gene: TRBJ1-5
abundance: many
CDR3aa: CASSGGLVQPQHF
CDR3nt: TGTGCCAGTTCGGGGGGGCTTGTGCAGCCCCAGCATTTT

v_gene: TRBV28
d_gene: -
j_gene: TRBJ2-5
abundance: many
CDR3aa: CASSFGGAVQETQYF
CDR3nt: TGTGCCAGCAGTTTCGGCGGGGCCGTCCAAGAGACCCAGTACTTC

v_gene: TRBV3-1
d_gene: -
j_gene: TRBJ1-1
abundance: many
CDR3aa: CASSQDWGAGTEAFF
CDR3nt: TGTGCCAGCAGCCAAGACTGGGGGGCCGGGACTGAAGCTTTCTTT

v_gene: TRBV29-1
d_gene: TRBD1
j_gene: TRBJ2-1
abundance: few
CDR3aa: CSVVVDREHNEQFF
CDR3nt: TGCAGCGTTGTAGTGGACAGGGAGCACAATGAGCAGTTCTTC

v_gene: TRBV18
d_gene: -
j_gene: TRBJ2-7
abundance: -
CDR3aa: CASSPQGVEQYF
CDR3nt: TGTGCCAGCTCACCACAGGGGGTCGAGCAGTACTTC

v_gene: TRBV7-3
d_gene: -
j_gene: TRBJ2-1
abundance: many
CDR3aa: CASSPAGPLLHNEQFF
CDR3nt: TGTGCCAGCAGCCCGGCCGGGCCCCTTCTGCACAATGAGCAGTTCTTC

v_gene: TRBV3-1
d_gene: TRBD2
j_gene: TRBJ2-2
abundance: many
CDR3aa: CASSRTTGTSGITGELFF
CDR3nt: TGTGCCAGCAGCCGTACCACCGGGACTAGCGGGATCACCGGGGAGCTGTTTTTT

v_gene: TRBV2
d_gene: TRBD2
j_gene: TRBJ2-5
abundance: many
CDR3aa: CASSEGAGEETQYF
CDR3nt: TGTGCCAGCAGTGAAGGCGCGGGAGAAGAGACCCAGTACTTC

v_gene: TRBV5-1
d_gene: -
j_gene: TRBJ2-3
abundance: many
CDR3aa: CASGWSGDTQYF
CDR3nt: TGCGCCAGCGGGTGGTCAGGGGATACGCAGTATTTT

v_gene: TRBV28
d_gene: -
j_gene: TRBJ2-7
abundance: many
CDR3aa: CASRGRFGEQYF
CDR3nt: TGTGCCAGCAGGGGGCGTTTCGGCGAGCAGTACTTC

v_gene: TRBV19
d_gene: TRBD1
j_gene: TRBJ2-2
abundance: few
CDR3aa: CASRGQGAVSGELFF
CDR3nt: TGTGCCAGCCGAGGACAGGGGGCGGTTTCCGGGGAGCTGTTTTTT

v_gene: TRBV18
d_gene: TRBD2
j_gene: TRBJ2-7
abundance: -
CDR3aa: CASSPGLAGGRNEQYF
CDR3nt: TGTGCCAGCTCACCAGGACTAGCGGGAGGGCGTAACGAGCAGTACTTC

v_gene: TRBV5-1
d_gene: -
j_gene: TRBJ2-7
abundance: -
CDR3aa: CASSFEGEYEQYF
CDR3nt: TGCGCCAGCAGCTTCGAAGGGGAATACGAGCAGTACTTC

v_gene: TRBV28
d_gene: TRBD2
j_gene: TRBJ2-3
abundance: -
CDR3aa: CASSWGLAGPDTQYF
CDR3nt: TGTGCCAGCAGTTGGGGACTAGCGGGCCCAGATACGCAGTATTTT

v_gene: TRBV29-1
d_gene: -
j_gene: TRBJ2-1
abundance: many
CDR3aa: CSVEGLAAYNEQFF
CDR3nt: TGCAGCGTTGAGGGGTTAGCGGCCTACAATGAGCAGTTCTTC

v_gene: TRBV28
d_gene: TRBD1
j_gene: TRBJ2-7
abundance: many
CDR3aa: CASSLLRTGASYEQYF
CDR3nt: TGTGCCAGCAGTTTATTACGGACAGGCGCCTCCTACGAGCAGTACTTC

v_gene: TRBV12-3/TRBV12-4
d_gene: -
j_gene: TRBJ2-1
abundance: -
CDR3aa: CASGRDSPNEQFF
CDR3nt: TGTGCCAGCGGGCGGGACAGCCCCAATGAGCAGTTCTTC

v_gene: TRBV7-9
d_gene: TRBD1
j_gene: TRBJ2-1
abundance: many
CDR3aa: CASSRLETGDNEQFF
CDR3nt: TGTGCCAGCAGCCGCCTTGAGACAGGGGACAATGAGCAGTTCTTC

v_gene: TRBV20-1
d_gene: -
j_gene: TRBJ2-1
abundance: few
CDR3aa: CSARVPAGSSYNEQFF
CDR3nt: TGCAGTGCTAGAGTCCCAGCCGGGAGCTCCTACAATGAGCAGTTCTTC

v_gene: TRBV11-2
d_gene: -
j_gene: TRBJ2-5
abundance: many
CDR3aa: CASSSRSPGRETQYF
CDR3nt: TGTGCCAGCAGCTCACGGAGCCCGGGGCGGGAGACCCAGTACTTC

v_gene: TRBV7-9
d_gene: TRBD2
j_gene: TRBJ2-1
abundance: many
CDR3aa: CASSLGSGRVNEQFF
CDR3nt: TGTGCCAGCAGCTTAGGTAGCGGGAGAGTCAATGAGCAGTTCTTC

v_gene: TRBV28
d_gene: -
j_gene: TRBJ2-5
abundance: -
CDR3aa: CASSSPGRAETQYF
CDR3nt: TGTGCCAGCAGTTCGCCCGGGAGAGCAGAGACCCAGTACTTC

v_gene: TRBV20-1
d_gene: -
j_gene: TRBJ2-2
abundance: many
CDR3aa: CSAPDSTGELFF
CDR3nt: TGCAGTGCTCCTGACTCAACCGGGGAGCTGTTTTTT

v_gene: TRBV5-1
d_gene: -
j_gene: TRBJ1-3
abundance: many
CDR3aa: CASSLENRVDGNTIYF
CDR3nt: TGCGCCAGCAGCTTGGAGAACAGGGTTGACGGAAACACCATATATTTT

v_gene: TRBV6-1
d_gene: -
j_gene: TRBJ2-3
abundance: -
CDR3aa: CASRLTTDTQYF
CDR3nt: TGTGCCAGCAGGCTAACCACAGATACGCAGTATTTT

v_gene: TRBV5-1
d_gene: TRBD1
j_gene: TRBJ2-2
abundance: many
CDR3aa: CASSGTGRTGELFF
CDR3nt: TGCGCCAGCAGCGGGACAGGGCGAACCGGGGAGCTGTTTTTT

v_gene: TRBV4-1
d_gene: -
j_gene: TRBJ2-3
abundance: many
CDR3aa: CASSHERVGTQYF
CDR3nt: TGCGCCAGCAGCCATGAGAGGGTGGGTACGCAGTATTTT

v_gene: TRBV4-1
d_gene: -
j_gene: TRBJ1-5
abundance: many
CDR3aa: CASSQGPGYSNQPQHF
CDR3nt: TGCGCCAGCAGCCAAGGTCCAGGGTATAGCAATCAGCCCCAGCATTTT

v_gene: TRBV6-2/TRBV6-3
d_gene: TRBD2
j_gene: TRBJ2-7
abundance: many
CDR3aa: CASSYSISGRALLIPYEQYF
CDR3nt: TGTGCCAGCAGTTACTCGATAAGCGGGAGGGCCTTACTTATTCCCTACGAGCAGTACTTC

v_gene: TRBV7-3
d_gene: TRBD1
j_gene: TRBJ2-3
abundance: many
CDR3aa: CASSSNGPGQGADTQYF
CDR3nt: TGTGCCAGCAGCTCAAATGGCCCGGGACAGGGTGCAGATACGCAGTATTTT

v_gene: TRBV6-1
d_gene: -
j_gene: TRBJ1-5
abundance: many
CDR3aa: CASTLRGDNQPQHF
CDR3nt: TGTGCCAGCACCCTGAGGGGGGACAATCAGCCCCAGCATTTT

v_gene: TRBV27
d_gene: TRBD2
j_gene: TRBJ2-7
abundance: many
CDR3aa: CASSSTGLAGVYSYEQYF
CDR3nt: TGTGCCAGCAGTTCCACCGGACTAGCGGGAGTGTACTCCTACGAGCAGTACTTC

v_gene: TRBV5-1
d_gene: TRBD1
j_gene: TRBJ2-7
abundance: -
CDR3aa: CASSALQGAHSYEQYF
CDR3nt: TGCGCCAGCAGCGCGCTACAGGGGGCCCACTCCTACGAGCAGTACTTC

v_gene: TRBV7-2
d_gene: -
j_gene: TRBJ2-7
abundance: many
CDR3aa: CASSSGSPTYEQYF
CDR3nt: TGTGCCAGCAGCTCGGGTAGCCCGACCTACGAGCAGTACTTC

v_gene: TRBV2
d_gene: -
j_gene: TRBJ2-5
abundance: many
CDR3aa: CASSGQMQETQYF
CDR3nt: TGTGCCAGCAGTGGACAGATGCAAGAGACCCAGTACTTC

v_gene: TRBV11-1
d_gene: TRBD2
j_gene: TRBJ2-3
abundance: many
CDR3aa: CASSKTSGSRTDTQYF
CDR3nt: TGTGCCAGCAGCAAGACTAGCGGGAGTCGAACAGATACGCAGTATTTT

v_gene: TRBV28
d_gene: TRBD2
j_gene: TRBJ2-1
abundance: -
CDR3aa: CASGWREGSYNEQFF
CDR3nt: TGTGCCAGCGGGTGGCGGGAGGGCTCCTACAATGAGCAGTTCTTC

v_gene: TRBV30
d_gene: TRBD2
j_gene: TRBJ2-1
abundance: few
CDR3aa: CAWRAGTSVWPEQFF
CDR3nt: TGTGCCTGGAGGGCCGGGACTAGCGTTTGGCCTGAGCAGTTCTTC

v_gene: TRBV7-9
d_gene: TRBD2
j_gene: TRBJ2-4
abundance: -
CDR3aa: CASSLTAGGPENIQYF
CDR3nt: TGTGCCAGCAGCTTAACGGCGGGAGGGCCCGAAAACATTCAGTACTTC

v_gene: TRBV6-1
d_gene: -
j_gene: TRBJ1-2
abundance: many
CDR3aa: CASSELGYGYTF
CDR3nt: TGTGCCAGCAGTGAATTAGGTTATGGCTACACCTTC

v_gene: TRBV6-5
d_gene: TRBD1
j_gene: TRBJ1-2
abundance: -
CDR3aa: CASSYGGGPGYTF
CDR3nt: TGTGCCAGCAGTTACGGAGGGGGCCCTGGCTACACCTTC

v_gene: TRBV7-3
d_gene: -
j_gene: TRBJ2-3
abundance: few
CDR3aa: CASSLSGSGSWSDTQYF
CDR3nt: TGTGCCAGCAGCTTATCCGGTAGTGGGAGTTGGTCAGATACGCAGTATTTT

v_gene: TRBV3-1
d_gene: -
j_gene: TRBJ1-4
abundance: many
CDR3aa: CASSLDRTNEKLFF
CDR3nt: TGTGCCAGCAGCCTGGACAGAACCAATGAAAAACTGTTTTTT

v_gene: TRBV18
d_gene: -
j_gene: TRBJ2-4
abundance: many
CDR3aa: CASSPPSSVIQYF
CDR3nt: TGTGCCAGCTCACCACCCTCCTCGGTCATTCAGTACTTC

v_gene: TRBV4-2
d_gene: TRBD1
j_gene: TRBJ1-1
abundance: -
CDR3aa: CASSPRTGLDTEAFF
CDR3nt: TGTGCCAGCAGCCCAAGGACAGGGTTGGACACTGAAGCTTTCTTT

v_gene: TRBV28
d_gene: TRBD2
j_gene: TRBJ2-3
abundance: many
CDR3aa: CASSSGLARVADTQYF
CDR3nt: TGTGCCAGCAGTTCTGGACTAGCGAGGGTCGCAGATACGCAGTATTTT